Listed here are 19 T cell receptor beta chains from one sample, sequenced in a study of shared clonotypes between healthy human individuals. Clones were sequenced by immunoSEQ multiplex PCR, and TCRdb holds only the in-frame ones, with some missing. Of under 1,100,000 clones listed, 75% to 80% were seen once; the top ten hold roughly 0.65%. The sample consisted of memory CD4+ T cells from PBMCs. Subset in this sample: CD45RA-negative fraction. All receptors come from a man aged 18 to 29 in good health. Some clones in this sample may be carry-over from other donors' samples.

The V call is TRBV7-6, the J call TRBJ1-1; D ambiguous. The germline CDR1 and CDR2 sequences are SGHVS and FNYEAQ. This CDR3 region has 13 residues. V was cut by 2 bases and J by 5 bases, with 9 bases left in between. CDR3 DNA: TGTGCCAGCAGCTTATTAGAGGGTACTGAAGCTTTCTTT. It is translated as CASSLLEGTEAFF.

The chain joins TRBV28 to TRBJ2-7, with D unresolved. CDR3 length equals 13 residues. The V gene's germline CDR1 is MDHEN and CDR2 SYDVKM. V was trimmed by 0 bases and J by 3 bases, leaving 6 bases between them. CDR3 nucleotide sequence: TGTGCCAGCAGTTTATGGGGAAACTACGAGCAGTACTTC. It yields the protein CASSLWGNYEQYF.

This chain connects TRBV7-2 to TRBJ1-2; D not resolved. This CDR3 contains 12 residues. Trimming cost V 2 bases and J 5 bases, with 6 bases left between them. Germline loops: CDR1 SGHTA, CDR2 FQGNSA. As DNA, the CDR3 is TGTGCCAGCAGCTTAAGCCGGTATGGCTACACCTTC. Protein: CASSLSRYGYTF.

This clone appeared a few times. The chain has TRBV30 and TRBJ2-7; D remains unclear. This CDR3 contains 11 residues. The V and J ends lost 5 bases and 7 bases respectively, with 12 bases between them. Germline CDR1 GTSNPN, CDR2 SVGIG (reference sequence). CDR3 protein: CAWLGRREQYF. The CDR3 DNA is TGTGCCTGGCTTGGACGGCGGGAGCAGTACTTC. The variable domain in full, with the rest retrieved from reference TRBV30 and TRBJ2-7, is SQTIHQWPATLVQPVGSPLSLECTVEGTSNPNLYWYRQAAGRGLQLLFYSVGIGQISSEVPQNLSASRPQDRQFILSSKKLLLSDSGFYLCAWLGRREQYFGPGTRLTVT.

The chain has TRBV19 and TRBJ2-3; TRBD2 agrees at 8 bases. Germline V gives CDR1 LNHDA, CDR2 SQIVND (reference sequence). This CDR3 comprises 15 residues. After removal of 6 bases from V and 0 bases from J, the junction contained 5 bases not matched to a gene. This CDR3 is CASSPIAGSTDTQYF. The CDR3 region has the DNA TGTGCCAGTAGCCCTATAGCGGGAAGCACAGATACGCAGTATTTT.

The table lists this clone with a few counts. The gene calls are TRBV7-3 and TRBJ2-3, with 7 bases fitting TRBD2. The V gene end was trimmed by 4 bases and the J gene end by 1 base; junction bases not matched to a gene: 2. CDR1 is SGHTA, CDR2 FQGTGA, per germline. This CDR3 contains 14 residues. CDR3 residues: CASSWAGGTDTQYF. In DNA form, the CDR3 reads TGTGCCAGCAGCTGGGCGGGAGGCACAGATACGCAGTATTTT.

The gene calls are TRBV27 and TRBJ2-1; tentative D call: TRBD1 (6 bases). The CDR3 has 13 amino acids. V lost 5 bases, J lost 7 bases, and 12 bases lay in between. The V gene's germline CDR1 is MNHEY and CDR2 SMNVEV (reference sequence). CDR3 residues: CASSQKDRNEQFF. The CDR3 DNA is TGTGCCAGCAGTCAAAAGGACAGAAATGAGCAGTTCTTC.

CDR3 coding DNA: TGTGCCAGCAGCTTAACAGGGGGCGCGGGAAACGAGCAGTACTTC. It yields the protein CASSLTGGAGNEQYF. The chain couples TRBV7-3 to TRBJ2-7; perhaps TRBD1 as D (7 bases). V was cut by 0 bases and J by 5 bases, with 14 bases left in between. CDR3 length: 15 amino acids. Germline V gene lookup returns CDR1 SGHTA and CDR2 FQGTGA.

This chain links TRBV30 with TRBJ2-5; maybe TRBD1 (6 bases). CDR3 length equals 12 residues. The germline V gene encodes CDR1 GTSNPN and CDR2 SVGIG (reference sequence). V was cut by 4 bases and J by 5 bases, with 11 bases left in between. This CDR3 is CAWTRQVETQYF. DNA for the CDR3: TGTGCCTGGACGAGACAGGTGGAGACCCAGTACTTC.

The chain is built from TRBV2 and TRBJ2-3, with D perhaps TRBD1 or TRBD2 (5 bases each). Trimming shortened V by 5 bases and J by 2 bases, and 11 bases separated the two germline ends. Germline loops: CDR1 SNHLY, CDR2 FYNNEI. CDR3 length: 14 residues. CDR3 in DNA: TGTGCCAGCAGTTTTGGGGGATTCACAGATACGCAGTATTTT. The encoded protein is CASSFGGFTDTQYF.

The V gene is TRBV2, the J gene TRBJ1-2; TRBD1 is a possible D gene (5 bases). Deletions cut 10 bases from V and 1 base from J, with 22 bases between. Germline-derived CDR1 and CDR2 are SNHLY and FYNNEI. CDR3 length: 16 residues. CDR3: CATWGSGRALNYGYTF. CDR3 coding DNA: TGTGCCACCTGGGGGAGCGGCCGGGCACTTAACTATGGCTACACCTTC.

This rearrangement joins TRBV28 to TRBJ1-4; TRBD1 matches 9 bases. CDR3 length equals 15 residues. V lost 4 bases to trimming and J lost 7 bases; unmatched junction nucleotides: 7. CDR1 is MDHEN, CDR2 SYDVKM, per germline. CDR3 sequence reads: CASSSPGTGLEKLFF. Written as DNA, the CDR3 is TGTGCCAGCAGTTCGCCCGGGACAGGGCTTGAAAAACTGTTTTTT.

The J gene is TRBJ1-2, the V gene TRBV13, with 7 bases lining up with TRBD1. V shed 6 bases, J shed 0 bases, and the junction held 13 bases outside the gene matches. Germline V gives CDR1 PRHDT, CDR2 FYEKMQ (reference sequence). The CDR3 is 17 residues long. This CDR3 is CASRVTGTANPNYGYTF. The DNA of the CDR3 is TGTGCCAGCAGAGTCACCGGGACAGCCAACCCTAACTATGGCTACACCTTC.

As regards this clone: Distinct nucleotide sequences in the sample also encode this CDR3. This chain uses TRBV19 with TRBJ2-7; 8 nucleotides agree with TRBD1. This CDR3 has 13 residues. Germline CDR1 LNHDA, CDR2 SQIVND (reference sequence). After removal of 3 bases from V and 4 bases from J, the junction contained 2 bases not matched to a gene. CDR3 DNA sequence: TGTGCCAGTAGTATTGACAGGGGATACGAGCAGTACTTC. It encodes CASSIDRGYEQYF.

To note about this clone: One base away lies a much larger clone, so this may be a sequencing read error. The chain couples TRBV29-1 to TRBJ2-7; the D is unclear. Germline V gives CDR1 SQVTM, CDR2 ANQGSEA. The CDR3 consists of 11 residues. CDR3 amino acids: CSVEVSYERYF. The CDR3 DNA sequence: TGCAGCGTTGAAGTGTCGTACGAGCGGTACTTC.

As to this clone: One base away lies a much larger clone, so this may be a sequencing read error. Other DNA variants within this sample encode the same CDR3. For the CDR3, the DNA is TGTGCCAGCTTTAGCGGGAGGGGGAGGGGAAACATCCAGTACTTC. Its translation: CASFSGRGRGNIQYF. The chain is built from TRBV28 and TRBJ2-4, with 11 bases aligning to TRBD2. The CDR3 is 15 amino acids. The germline gives CDR1 MDHEN, CDR2 SYDVKM.

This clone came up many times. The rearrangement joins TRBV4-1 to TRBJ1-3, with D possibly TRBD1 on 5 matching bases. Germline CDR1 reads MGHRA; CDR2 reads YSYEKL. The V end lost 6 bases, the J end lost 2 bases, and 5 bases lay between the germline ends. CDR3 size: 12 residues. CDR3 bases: TGCGCCAGCAGGGGACCTGGAAACACCATATATTTT. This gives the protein CASRGPGNTIYF.

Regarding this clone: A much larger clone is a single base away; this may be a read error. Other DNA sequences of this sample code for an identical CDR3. CDR3 loop: CASSSRDTQYF. The CDR3 region has the DNA TGTGCCAGCAGCTCCCGAGATACGCAGTATTTT. This rearrangement joins TRBV11-2 to TRBJ2-3; D is uncertain. Germline CDR1 SGHAT, CDR2 FQNNGV. The CDR3 consists of 11 residues. The germline V and J ends were trimmed by 4 bases and 5 bases, with 4 bases remaining between them.

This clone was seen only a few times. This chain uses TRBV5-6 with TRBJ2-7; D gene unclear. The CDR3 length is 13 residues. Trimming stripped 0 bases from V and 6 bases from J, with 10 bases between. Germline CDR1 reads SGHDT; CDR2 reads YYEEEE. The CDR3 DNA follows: TGTGCCAGCAGCTTGGTATCGGTCGGCGAGCAGTACTTC. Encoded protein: CASSLVSVGEQYF. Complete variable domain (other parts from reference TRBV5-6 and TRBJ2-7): DAGVTQSPTHLIKTRGQQVTLRCSPKSGHDTVSWYQQALGQGPQFIFQYYEEEERQRGNFPDRFSGHQFPNYSSELNVNALLLGDSALYLCASSLVSVGEQYFGPGTRLTVT.